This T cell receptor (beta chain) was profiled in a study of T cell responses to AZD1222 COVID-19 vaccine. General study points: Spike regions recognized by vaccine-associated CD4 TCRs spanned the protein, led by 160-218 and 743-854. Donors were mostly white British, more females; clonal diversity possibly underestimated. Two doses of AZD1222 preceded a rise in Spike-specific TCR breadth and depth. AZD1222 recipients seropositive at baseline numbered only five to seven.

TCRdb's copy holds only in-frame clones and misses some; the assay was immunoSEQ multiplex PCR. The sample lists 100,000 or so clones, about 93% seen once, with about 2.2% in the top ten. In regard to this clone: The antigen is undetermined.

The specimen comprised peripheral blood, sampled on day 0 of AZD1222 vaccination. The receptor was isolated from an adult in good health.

Here the CDR3 reads CASSRGQTESHNEQFF. The CDR3 DNA follows: TGTGCCAGCAGCCGGGGACAGACCGAATCCCACAATGAGCAGTTCTTC. V usage is TRBV3-1 (or the pseudogene TRBV3-2) and J usage is TRBJ2-1; TRBD1 aligns across 7 bases. The CDR3 sequence is 16 residues long. Germline assignment: CDR1 LGHDT and CDR2 YNNKEL (reference sequence). The V and J ends lost 4 bases and 5 bases, in that order; junction bases with no gene match: 11.